The 2 T cell receptor beta chains listed next were all sequenced from one sample in a study of OX40 agonist ivuxolimab in advanced cancers. Profiling relied on immunoSEQ multiplex PCR, and the TCRdb table lists in-frame clones only, not all of them. The data hold roughly 76,000 clones, with about 93% observed a single time. The sequencing here drew on CD4+ or CD8+ T cells sorted from blood, taken in a trial of the OX40 agonist ivuxolimab. The receptors stem from an adult with an advanced solid tumor such as melanoma, head and neck, liver or kidney cancer.

About this clone itself: Other DNA sequences in this specimen translate into the identical CDR3. This rearrangement joins TRBV27 to TRBJ2-7; 12 bases are shared with TRBD1. The V gene end was trimmed by 6 bases and the J gene end by 4 bases; junction bases not matched to a gene: 4. The germline CDR1 and CDR2 sequences are MNHEY and SMNVEV (reference sequence). This CDR3 spans 14 amino acids. CDR3 coding DNA: TGTGCCAGCAGCTGGGGACAGGGGGCATACGAGCAGTACTTC. Amino acids: CASSWGQGAYEQYF.

The chain has TRBV6-5 and TRBJ2-7; 12 bases are shared with TRBD1. Germline-derived CDR1 and CDR2 are MNHEY and SVGAGI. The CDR3 totals 13 residues. V shed 5 bases, J shed 7 bases, and the junction held 3 bases outside the gene matches. CDR3 amino acids: CASSRDRGREQYF. The CDR3 DNA is TGTGCCAGCAGTCGGGACAGGGGGCGGGAGCAGTACTTC.